The 10 T cell receptor beta chains reported below all come from one sample, sequenced in a study of T cells in Graves' hyperthyroidism and ophthalmopathy. Amplified TCR beta CDR3 regions derived from RNA transcripts. A first-round RT-PCR of the TCR CDR3 used the HTBI primer set. TCRdb reanalysed the multiplex PCR reads using MiXCR and keeps one entry per CDR3 protein. The sample yields hundreds of thousands of distinct CDR3 sequences, approximately 14% seen once. The sequencing input was blood. The source of these receptors is a woman between 18 and 30 years old with Graves' hyperthyroidism.

This chain joins TRBV5-1 and TRBJ2-5; D is ambiguous. The V and J ends lost 4 bases and 6 bases respectively, with 16 bases between them. The CDR3 is 14 residues long. Per germline, CDR1 SGHRS and CDR2 YFSETQ. Written as DNA, the CDR3 is TGCGCCAGCAGCCCCTATAGGGCCGAGCAGACCCAGTACTTC. Translating gives CASSPYRAEQTQYF.

The rearrangement joins TRBV6-5 to TRBJ2-5; D ambiguous. Germline V gene data show CDR1 as MNHEY and CDR2 as SVGAGI. V gave up 0 bases and J gave up 0 bases, with 8 bases separating them. The CDR3 totals 15 residues. The CDR3 region has the DNA TGTGCCAGCAGTTACTCAAGCAGGTACCAAGAGACCCAGTACTTC. Amino acids: CASSYSSRYQETQYF.

There are many counts of this clonotype. V and J are TRBV7-9 and TRBJ2-5, with TRBD2 matching 10 bases. Germline loops: CDR1 SEHNR, CDR2 FQNEAQ (reference sequence). Losses at the gene ends were 3 bases for V and 3 bases for J; bases not matched to a gene: 7. This CDR3 contains 16 residues. The CDR3 here is CASSFRFLAGEETQYF. DNA of the CDR3: TGTGCCAGCAGCTTTCGTTTCCTAGCGGGAGAAGAGACCCAGTACTTC.

This clonotype was counted a few times. This sequence joins TRBV27 and TRBJ2-3; D is perhaps TRBD2 (6 bases). Between the trimmed V and J ends, which lost 8 bases and 6 bases, there was a span of 21 bases. Germline CDR1 reads MNHEY; CDR2 reads SMNVEV (reference sequence). This CDR3 spans 15 amino acids. CDR3 in amino acids: CASGPLRGSVDTQYF. The CDR3 DNA reads TGTGCCAGCGGCCCCCTCCGGGGGAGCGTTGATACGCAGTATTTT.

Ten or more counts support this clonotype. The chain couples TRBV12-3 or TRBV12-4 to TRBJ1-1; D gene ambiguous. This CDR3 region has 13 residues. V was trimmed by 7 bases and J by 4 bases, leaving 13 bases between them. CDR3 protein: CASNRRWGTEAFF. Here the CDR3 DNA reads TGTGCCAGCAATCGACGGTGGGGCACTGAAGCTTTCTTT.

Only a few counts were recorded for this clonotype. The chain carries TRBV27 and TRBJ1-4; D is unclear. With 5 bases removed from V and 8 bases from J, the gap between germline ends came to 12 bases. The CDR3 spans 13 residues. Germline lookup yields CDR1 MNHEY and CDR2 SMNVEV (reference sequence). CDR3 residues: CASSKRTGEKLFF. The CDR3 bases are TGTGCCAGCAGTAAAAGGACGGGGGAAAAACTGTTTTTT.

V gene TRBV4-3 combines with J gene TRBJ2-7; 10 bases agree with TRBD2. Trimming at V came to 2 bases and at J to 7 bases, leaving 11 bases not matched to a gene. This CDR3 comprises 16 residues. The germline CDR1 and CDR2 sequences are LGHNA and YSLEER. CDR3 in DNA: TGCGCCAGCAGCCAAAGGGGGGGACTAGCGCGGAGGGAGCAGTACTTC. It is translated as CASSQRGGLARREQYF.

For this clonotype: A single base separates this from a much larger clone, so it may be a read error. The rearrangement joins TRBV7-8 to TRBJ2-3, with a possible D match to TRBD1 (5 bases). Trimming stripped 1 base from V and 1 base from J, with 6 bases between. Germline V gene lookup returns CDR1 SGHVS and CDR2 FQNEAQ. There are 14 residues in the CDR3. CDR3 coding DNA: TGTGCCAGCAGCTTAGAACAGGGCACAGATACGCAGTATTTT. Its protein product is CASSLEQGTDTQYF.

The V and J genes are TRBV24-1 and TRBJ2-1; TRBD2 matches at 12 bases. This CDR3 spans 14 amino acids. CDR1 and CDR2 from the germline V gene are KGHDR and SFDVKD. J lost 7 bases, V lost 12 bases, and 9 bases had no gene match. The CDR3 sequence: CAAGRLAGDNEQFF. The CDR3 nucleotides read TGTGCCGCCGGGAGACTAGCGGGAGATAATGAGCAGTTCTTC.

This chain joins TRBV7-8 and TRBJ2-7; D is possibly TRBD2 (7 bases). Germline V gene data show CDR1 as SGHVS and CDR2 as FQNEAQ. The CDR3 runs to 14 residues. V was trimmed by 5 bases and J by 3 bases, leaving 14 bases between them. CDR3 coding DNA: TGTGCCAGCAGCAATGGGGGAGGGGGCTACGAGCAGTACTTC. Residues: CASSNGGGGYEQYF.